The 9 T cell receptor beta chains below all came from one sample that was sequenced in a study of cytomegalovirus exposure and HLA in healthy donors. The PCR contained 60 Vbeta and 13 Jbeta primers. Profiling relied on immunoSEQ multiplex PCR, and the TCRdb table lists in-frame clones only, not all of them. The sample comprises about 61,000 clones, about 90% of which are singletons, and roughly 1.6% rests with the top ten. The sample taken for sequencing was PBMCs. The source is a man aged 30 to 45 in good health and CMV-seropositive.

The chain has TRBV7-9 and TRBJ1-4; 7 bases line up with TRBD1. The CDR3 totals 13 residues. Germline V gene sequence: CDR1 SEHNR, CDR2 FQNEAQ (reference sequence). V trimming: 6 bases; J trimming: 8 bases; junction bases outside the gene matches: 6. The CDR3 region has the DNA TGTGCCAGCAGGTCGGCAGGGGGAGAAAAACTGTTTTTT. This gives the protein CASRSAGGEKLFF.

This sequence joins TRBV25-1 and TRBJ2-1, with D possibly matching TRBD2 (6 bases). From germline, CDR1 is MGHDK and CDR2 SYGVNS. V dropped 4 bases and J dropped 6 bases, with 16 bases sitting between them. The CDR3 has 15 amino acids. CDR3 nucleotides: TGTGCCAGCAGTGGTGCCGGGGGTGGAACCAATGAGCAGTTCTTC. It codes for CASSGAGGGTNEQFF.

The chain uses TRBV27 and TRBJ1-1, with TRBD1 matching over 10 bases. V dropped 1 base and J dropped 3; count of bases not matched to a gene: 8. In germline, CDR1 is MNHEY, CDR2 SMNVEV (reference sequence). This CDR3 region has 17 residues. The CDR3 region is CASSLWGTGETHTEAFF. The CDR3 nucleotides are TGTGCCAGCAGTTTATGGGGGACAGGGGAGACCCACACTGAAGCTTTCTTT.

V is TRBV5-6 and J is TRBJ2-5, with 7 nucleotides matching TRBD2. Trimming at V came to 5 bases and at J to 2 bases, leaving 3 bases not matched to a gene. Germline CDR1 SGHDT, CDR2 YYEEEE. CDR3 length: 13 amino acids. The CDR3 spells CASSERGQETQYF. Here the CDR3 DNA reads TGTGCCAGCAGTGAGCGGGGACAAGAGACCCAGTACTTC.

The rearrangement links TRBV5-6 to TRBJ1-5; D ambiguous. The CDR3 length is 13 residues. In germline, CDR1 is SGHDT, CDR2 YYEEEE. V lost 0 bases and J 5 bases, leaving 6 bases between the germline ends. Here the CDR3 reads CASSLGDDQPQHF. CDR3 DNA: TGTGCCAGCAGCTTGGGCGATGATCAGCCCCAGCATTTT.

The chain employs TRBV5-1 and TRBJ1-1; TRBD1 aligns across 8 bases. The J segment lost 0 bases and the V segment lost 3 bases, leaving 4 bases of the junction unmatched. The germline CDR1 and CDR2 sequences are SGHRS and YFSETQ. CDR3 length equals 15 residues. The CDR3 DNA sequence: TGCGCCAGCAGCTCTCGGACAGGGATGAACACTGAAGCTTTCTTT. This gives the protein CASSSRTGMNTEAFF.

CDR3 amino acids: CASSLGTGRADTQYF. The CDR3 coding sequence is TGTGCCAGCAGTCTCGGGACAGGGAGGGCAGATACGCAGTATTTT. The chain is built from TRBV6-5 and TRBJ2-3, with 9 bases lining up with TRBD1. V lost 5 bases, J lost 4 bases, and 7 bases stayed unmatched. Germline V CDR1 and CDR2: MNHEY, SVGAGI. CDR3 length equals 15 residues.

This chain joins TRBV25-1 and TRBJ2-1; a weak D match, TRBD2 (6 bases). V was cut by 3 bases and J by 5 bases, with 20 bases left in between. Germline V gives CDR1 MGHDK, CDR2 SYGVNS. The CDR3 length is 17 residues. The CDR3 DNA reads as TGTGCCAGCAGTGAGCCCACCGGGGGTGGGTCGAACAATGAGCAGTTCTTC. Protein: CASSEPTGGGSNNEQFF.

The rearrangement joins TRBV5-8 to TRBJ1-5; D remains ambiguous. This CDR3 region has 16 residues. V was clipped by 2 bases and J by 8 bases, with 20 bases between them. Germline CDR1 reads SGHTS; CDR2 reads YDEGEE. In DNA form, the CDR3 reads TGTGCCAGCAGCTTAGGATTTAATATCGGTGGAGAGCCCCAGCATTTT. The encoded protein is CASSLGFNIGGEPQHF.